This T cell receptor beta chain came from a study of CD8 T cells in Susac syndrome. Random-hexamer reverse transcription was applied to roughly 0.5 to 1 ug RNA. TCRdb reprocessed the immunoSEQ multiplex PCR reads via MiXCR and lists one record per CDR3 protein. The sample consists of about 300,000 distinct CDR3 sequences, 85% of them appearing once. Germline-derived CDR1 and CDR2 are MGHRA and YSYEKL. There are 17 residues in the CDR3. With 0 bases removed from V and 0 bases from J, the gap between germline ends came to 12 bases. The sample consisted of CD8+ T cells from PBMCs. The source of this sequence is a human donor with multiple sclerosis. The chain couples TRBV4-1 to TRBJ1-5; D is unresolved. CDR3 protein: CASSQDGTPYSNQPQHF. The DNA of the CDR3 is TGCGCCAGCAGCCAAGATGGCACACCCTATAGCAATCAGCCCCAGCATTTT.